The subject of this entry is one TCR beta chain. With 6 bases clipped from V and 7 bases from J, the junction kept 11 bases outside the gene matches. CDR1 and CDR2 (germline): SNHLY, FYNNEI. There are 15 residues in the CDR3. TCRdb's table, derived via immunoSEQ multiplex PCR, lists solely in-frame clones and lacks some. The table shows about 350,000 clones, with 85% to 90% occurring only once. The sample originates from a study of blood T cell repertoires in COVID-19. Each participant's cohort was designated according to participant-reported clinical history. The receptor was derived from a woman aged 25 to 45 who had been exposed to COVID-19. Specimen: PBMCs or T cells enriched from blood (not recorded which). The chain is built from TRBV2 and TRBJ2-7; 11 bases match TRBD2. The CDR3 spells CASRQGTSGSGEQYF. The CDR3 DNA follows: TGTGCCAGCAGACAAGGAACTAGCGGGAGTGGGGAGCAGTACTTC.